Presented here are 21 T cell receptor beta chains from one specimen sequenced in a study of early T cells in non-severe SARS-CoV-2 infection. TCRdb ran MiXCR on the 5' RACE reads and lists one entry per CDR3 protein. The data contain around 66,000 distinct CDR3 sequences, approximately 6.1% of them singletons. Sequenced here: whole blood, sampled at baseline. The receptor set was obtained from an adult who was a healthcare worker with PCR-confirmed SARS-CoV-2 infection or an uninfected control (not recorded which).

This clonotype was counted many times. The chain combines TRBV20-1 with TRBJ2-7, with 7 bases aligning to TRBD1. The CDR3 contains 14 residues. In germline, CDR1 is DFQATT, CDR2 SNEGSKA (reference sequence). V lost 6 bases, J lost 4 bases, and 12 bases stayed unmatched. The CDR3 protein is CSANPGQHPYEQYF. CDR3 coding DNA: TGCAGTGCAAACCCGGGACAGCATCCTTACGAGCAGTACTTC.

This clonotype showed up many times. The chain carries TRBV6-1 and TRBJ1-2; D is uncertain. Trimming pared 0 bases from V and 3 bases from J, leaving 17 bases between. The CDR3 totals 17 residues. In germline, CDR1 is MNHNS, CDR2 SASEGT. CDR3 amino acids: CASSEASTAKIHYGYTF. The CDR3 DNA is TGTGCCAGCAGTGAAGCGTCTACGGCAAAAATCCACTATGGCTACACCTTC.

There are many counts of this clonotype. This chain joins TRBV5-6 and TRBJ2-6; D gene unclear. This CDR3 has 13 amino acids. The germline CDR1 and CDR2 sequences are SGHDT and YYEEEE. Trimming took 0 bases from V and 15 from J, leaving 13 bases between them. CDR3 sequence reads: CASSLETSLDLTF. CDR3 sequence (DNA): TGTGCCAGCAGCTTGGAGACATCCCTGGACCTGACTTTC.

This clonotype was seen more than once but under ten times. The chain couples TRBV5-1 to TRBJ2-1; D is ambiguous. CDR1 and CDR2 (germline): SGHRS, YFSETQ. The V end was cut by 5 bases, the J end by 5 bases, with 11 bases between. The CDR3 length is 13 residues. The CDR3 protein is CASSGRIDNEQFF. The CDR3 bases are TGCGCCAGCAGTGGACGGATTGACAATGAGCAGTTCTTC.

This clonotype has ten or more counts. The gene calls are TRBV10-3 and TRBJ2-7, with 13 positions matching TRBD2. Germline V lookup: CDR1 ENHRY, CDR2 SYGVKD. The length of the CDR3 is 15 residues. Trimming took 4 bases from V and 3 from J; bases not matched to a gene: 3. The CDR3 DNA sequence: TGTGCCATCAGTGTCGGGACTAGCGGGATCTACGAGCAGTACTTC. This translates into CAISVGTSGIYEQYF.

CDR3 protein: CSAPGQSYEQFF. The CDR3 region has the DNA TGCAGTGCCCCGGGACAGTCGTATGAGCAGTTCTTC. The chain employs TRBV20-1 and TRBJ2-1; 7 nucleotides align to TRBD1. Germline CDR1 reads DFQATT; CDR2 reads SNEGSKA (reference sequence). The CDR3 length is 12 residues. V trimming: 6 bases; J trimming: 8 bases; junction bases outside the gene matches: 7.

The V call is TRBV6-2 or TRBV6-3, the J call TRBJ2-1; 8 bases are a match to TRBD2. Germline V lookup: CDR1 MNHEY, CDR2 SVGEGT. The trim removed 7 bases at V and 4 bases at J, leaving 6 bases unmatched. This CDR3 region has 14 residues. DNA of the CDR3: TGTGCCAGCACCGACGGGAGGGTATACAATGAGCAGTTCTTC. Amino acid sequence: CASTDGRVYNEQFF.

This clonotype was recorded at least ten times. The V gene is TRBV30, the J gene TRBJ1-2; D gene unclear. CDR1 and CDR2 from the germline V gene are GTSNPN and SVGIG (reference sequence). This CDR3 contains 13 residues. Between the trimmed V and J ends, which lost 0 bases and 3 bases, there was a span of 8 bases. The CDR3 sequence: CAWSVQRDYGYTF. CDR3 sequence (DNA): TGTGCCTGGAGTGTACAAAGGGACTATGGCTACACCTTC.

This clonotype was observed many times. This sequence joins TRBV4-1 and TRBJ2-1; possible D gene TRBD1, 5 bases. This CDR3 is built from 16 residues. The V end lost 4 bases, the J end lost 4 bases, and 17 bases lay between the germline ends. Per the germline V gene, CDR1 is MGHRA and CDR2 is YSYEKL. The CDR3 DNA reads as TGCGCCAGCAGCCTGGGGCTCCATCCCAAGTACAATGAGCAGTTCTTC. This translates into CASSLGLHPKYNEQFF.

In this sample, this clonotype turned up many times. The CDR3 DNA reads TGCGCCAGCAGTCTCTACGGGACTAGCGGGAGCAAGGCGGATACGCAGTATTTT. Its translation is CASSLYGTSGSKADTQYF. The chain has TRBV23-1 and TRBJ2-3, with 14 bases that match TRBD2. TRBV23-1 belongs to the ORF category, with a function that is uncertain. V shed 4 bases and J 6 bases; nucleotides not matched to a gene: 12. The CDR3 runs 18 residues.

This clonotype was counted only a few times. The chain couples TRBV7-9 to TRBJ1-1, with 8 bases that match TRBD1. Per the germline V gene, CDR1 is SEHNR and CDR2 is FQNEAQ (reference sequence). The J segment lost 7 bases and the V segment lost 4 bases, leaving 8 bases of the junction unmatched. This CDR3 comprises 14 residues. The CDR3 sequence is CASSYPAGGVEAFF. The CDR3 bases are TGTGCCAGCAGCTATCCCGCAGGGGGCGTTGAAGCTTTCTTT.

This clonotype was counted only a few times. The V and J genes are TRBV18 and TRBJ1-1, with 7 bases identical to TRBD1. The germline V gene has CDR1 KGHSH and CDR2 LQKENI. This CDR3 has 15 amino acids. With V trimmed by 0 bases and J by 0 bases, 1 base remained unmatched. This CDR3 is CASSPPGQMNTEAFF. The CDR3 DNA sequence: TGTGCCAGCTCACCACCGGGACAGATGAACACTGAAGCTTTCTTT.

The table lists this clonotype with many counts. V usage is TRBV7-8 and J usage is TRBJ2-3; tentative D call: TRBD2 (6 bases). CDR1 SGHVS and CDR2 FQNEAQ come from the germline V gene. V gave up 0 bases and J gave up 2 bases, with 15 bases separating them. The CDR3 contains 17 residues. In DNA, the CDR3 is TGTGCCAGCAGCTTAGCCCACTCCCGGGACTTCACAGATACGCAGTATTTT. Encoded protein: CASSLAHSRDFTDTQYF.

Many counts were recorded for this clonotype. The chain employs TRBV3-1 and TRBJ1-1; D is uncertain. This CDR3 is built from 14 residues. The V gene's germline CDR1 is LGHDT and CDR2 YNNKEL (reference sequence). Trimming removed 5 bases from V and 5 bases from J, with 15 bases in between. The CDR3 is CASSATGRNTEAFF. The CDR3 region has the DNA TGTGCCAGCAGCGCAACGGGAAGGAATACTGAAGCTTTCTTT.

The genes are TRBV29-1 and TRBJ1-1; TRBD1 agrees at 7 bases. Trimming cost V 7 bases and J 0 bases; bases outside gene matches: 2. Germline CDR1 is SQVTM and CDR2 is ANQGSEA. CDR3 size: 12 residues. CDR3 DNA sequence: TGCAGCGCGGGGACAGTGAACACTGAAGCTTTCTTT. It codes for CSAGTVNTEAFF.

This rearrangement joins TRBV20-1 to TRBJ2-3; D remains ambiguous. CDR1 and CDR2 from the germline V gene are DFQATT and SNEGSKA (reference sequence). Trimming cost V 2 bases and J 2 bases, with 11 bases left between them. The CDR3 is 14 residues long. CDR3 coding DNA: TGCAGTGCTAGATTTTTCTTATACACAGATACGCAGTATTTT. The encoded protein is CSARFFLYTDTQYF.

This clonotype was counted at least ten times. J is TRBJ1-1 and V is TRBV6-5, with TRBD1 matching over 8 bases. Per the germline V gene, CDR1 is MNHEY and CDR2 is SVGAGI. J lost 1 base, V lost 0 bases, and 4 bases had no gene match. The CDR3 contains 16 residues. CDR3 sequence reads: CASSYSGTGKNTEAFF. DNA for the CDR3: TGTGCCAGCAGTTACTCCGGGACAGGCAAGAACACTGAAGCTTTCTTT.

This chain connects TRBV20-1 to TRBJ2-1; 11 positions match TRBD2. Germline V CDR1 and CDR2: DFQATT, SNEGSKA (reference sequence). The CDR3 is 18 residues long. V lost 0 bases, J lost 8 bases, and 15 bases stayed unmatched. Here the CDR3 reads CSARDEAVAGGPKDEQFF. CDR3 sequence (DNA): TGCAGTGCTAGAGATGAGGCCGTAGCGGGAGGGCCTAAGGATGAGCAGTTCTTC.

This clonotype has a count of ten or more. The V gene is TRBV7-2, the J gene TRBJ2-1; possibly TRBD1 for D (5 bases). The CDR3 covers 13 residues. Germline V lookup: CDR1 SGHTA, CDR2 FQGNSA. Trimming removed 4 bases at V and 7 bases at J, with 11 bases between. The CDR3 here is CASSSPGWNEQFF. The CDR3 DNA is TGTGCCAGCAGCTCCCCAGGGTGGAATGAGCAGTTCTTC.

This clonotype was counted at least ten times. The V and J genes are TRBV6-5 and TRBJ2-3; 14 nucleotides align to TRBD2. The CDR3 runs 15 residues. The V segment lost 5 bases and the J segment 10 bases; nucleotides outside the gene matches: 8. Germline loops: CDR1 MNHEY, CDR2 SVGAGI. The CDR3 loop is CASSTGTSGRTAQYF. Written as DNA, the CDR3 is TGTGCCAGCAGTACCGGGACTAGCGGGAGAACGGCGCAGTATTTT.

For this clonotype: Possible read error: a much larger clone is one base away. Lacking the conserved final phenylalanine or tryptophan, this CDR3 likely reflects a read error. CDR3 in amino acids: CASSRTSGSGADTQYY. In DNA form, the CDR3 reads TGTGCCAGCAGTCGGACTAGCGGGAGTGGGGCAGATACGCAGTATTAT. V is TRBV12-3 or TRBV12-4 and J is TRBJ2-3, with 13 bases lining up with TRBD2. Trimming took 5 bases from V and 4 from J; bases not matched to a gene: 6. The CDR3 totals 16 residues.